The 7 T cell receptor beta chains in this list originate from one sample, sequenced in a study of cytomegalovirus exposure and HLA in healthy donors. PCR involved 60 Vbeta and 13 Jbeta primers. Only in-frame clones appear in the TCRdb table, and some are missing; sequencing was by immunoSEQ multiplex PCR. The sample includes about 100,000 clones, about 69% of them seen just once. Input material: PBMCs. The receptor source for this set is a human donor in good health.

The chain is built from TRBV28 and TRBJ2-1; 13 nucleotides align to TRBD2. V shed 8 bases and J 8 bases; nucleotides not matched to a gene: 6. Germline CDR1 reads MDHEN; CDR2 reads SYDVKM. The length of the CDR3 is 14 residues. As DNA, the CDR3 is TGTGCCAGCCGACTAGCGGGAGGATTTCATGAGCAGTTCTTC. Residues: CASRLAGGFHEQFF.

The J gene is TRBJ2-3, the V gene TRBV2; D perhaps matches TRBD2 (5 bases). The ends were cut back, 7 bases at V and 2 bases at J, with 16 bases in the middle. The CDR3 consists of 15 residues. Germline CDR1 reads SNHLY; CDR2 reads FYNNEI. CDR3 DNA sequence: TGTGCCAGCAATAACCAGCGGCCTTCCACAGATACGCAGTATTTT. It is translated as CASNNQRPSTDTQYF.

CDR3 amino acids: CASSRSGTSSYTGELFF. The CDR3 DNA is TGTGCCAGCAGTCGATCCGGGACTAGCTCGTACACCGGGGAGCTGTTTTTT. The J gene is TRBJ2-2, the V gene TRBV27; 9 bases map to TRBD2. Germline lookup yields CDR1 MNHEY and CDR2 SMNVEV (reference sequence). The CDR3 has 17 residues. The ends lost 5 bases at V and 3 bases at J; junction bases unmatched: 10.

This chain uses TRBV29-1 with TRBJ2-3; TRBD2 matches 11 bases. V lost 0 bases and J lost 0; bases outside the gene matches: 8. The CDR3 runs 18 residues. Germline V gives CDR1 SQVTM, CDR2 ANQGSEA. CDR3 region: CSVEETSGTQTSTDTQYF. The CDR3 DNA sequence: TGCAGCGTTGAAGAGACTAGCGGGACACAAACTAGCACAGATACGCAGTATTTT.

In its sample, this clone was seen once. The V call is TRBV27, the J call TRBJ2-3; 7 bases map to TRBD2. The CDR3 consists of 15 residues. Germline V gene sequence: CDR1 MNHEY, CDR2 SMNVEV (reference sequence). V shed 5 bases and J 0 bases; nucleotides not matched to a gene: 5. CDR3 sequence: CASSAGVLSTDTQYF. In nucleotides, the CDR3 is TGTGCCAGCAGTGCGGGAGTTCTCAGCACAGATACGCAGTATTTT.

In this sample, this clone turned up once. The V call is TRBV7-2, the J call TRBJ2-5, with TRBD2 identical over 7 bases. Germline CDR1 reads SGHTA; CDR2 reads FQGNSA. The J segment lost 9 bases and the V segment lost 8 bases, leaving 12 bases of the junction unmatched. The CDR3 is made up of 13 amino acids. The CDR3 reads CASQRTLRGAQYF. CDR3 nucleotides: TGTGCCAGCCAACGAACCCTTCGGGGGGCCCAGTACTTC.

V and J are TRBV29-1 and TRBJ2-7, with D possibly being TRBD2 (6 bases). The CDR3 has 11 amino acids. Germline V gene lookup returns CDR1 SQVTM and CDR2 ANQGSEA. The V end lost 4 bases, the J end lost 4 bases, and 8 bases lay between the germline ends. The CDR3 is CSVAGGYEQYF. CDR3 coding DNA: TGCAGCGTTGCCGGAGGGTACGAGCAGTACTTC.